A single sample gave rise to the 26 T cell receptor beta chains below, sequenced in a study of blood T cell repertoires in COVID-19. Produced via immunoSEQ multiplex PCR; TCRdb's table is partial and in-frame only. Here the sample spans 88,000 or so clones, 75% to 85% being singletons. Sample: peripheral blood. These receptors were taken from a human donor in a cohort sampled during active COVID-19.

J is TRBJ2-5 and V is TRBV18; perhaps TRBD1 as D (5 bases). The CDR3 runs 14 residues. V lost 3 bases, J lost 1 base, and 9 bases lay in between. Germline CDR1 reads KGHSH; CDR2 reads LQKENI. For the CDR3, the DNA is TGTGCCAGCTCACCCCCCAGGGCCCAAGAGACCCAGTACTTC. Residues: CASSPPRAQETQYF.

The chain is built from TRBV11-1 and TRBJ2-1, with 8 bases identical to TRBD2. The germline gives CDR1 SGHAT, CDR2 FQDESV (reference sequence). V was clipped by 7 bases and J by 0 bases; unmatched bases: 8. CDR3 size: 16 residues. CDR3 DNA: TGTGCCAGCAAGGTAGCGGGAACGTACTCCTACAATGAGCAGTTCTTC. Its protein is CASKVAGTYSYNEQFF.

V gene TRBV7-9 combines with J gene TRBJ2-5; no clear D gene. From germline, CDR1 is SEHNR and CDR2 FQNEAQ (reference sequence). Trimming removed 3 bases from V and 4 bases from J, with 12 bases in between. The CDR3 is 14 amino acids. CDR3 residues: CASSFDEPGETQYF. Written as DNA, the CDR3 is TGTGCCAGCAGCTTTGATGAGCCCGGAGAGACCCAGTACTTC.

V and J are TRBV4-2 and TRBJ2-1; 8 nucleotides line up with TRBD2. The CDR3 length is 14 residues. Germline CDR1 reads LGHNA; CDR2 reads YNFKEQ. Trimming at V came to 1 base and at J to 5 bases, leaving 1 base not matched to a gene. In nucleotides, the CDR3 is TGTGCCAGCAGCCAAGCACTAGCGGACAATGAGCAGTTCTTC. Its translation is CASSQALADNEQFF.

Here the CDR3 DNA reads TGTGCCAGCAGTGAGCGGGAGGGCCTATACAATGAGCAGTTCTTC. This codes for CASSEREGLYNEQFF. The J gene is TRBJ2-1, the V gene TRBV11-3; 10 bases map to TRBD2. The CDR3 consists of 15 residues. Trimming removed 6 bases from V and 4 bases from J; junction bases left unmatched: 6. The germline V gene encodes CDR1 SGHNT and CDR2 YENEEA.

The rearrangement links TRBV7-2 to TRBJ2-2, with 7 bases that match TRBD1. V trimming: 8 bases; J trimming: 0 bases; junction bases outside the gene matches: 18. Germline CDR1 reads SGHTA; CDR2 reads FQGNSA. This CDR3 comprises 19 residues. CDR3 loop: CASPQANRGTAANTGELFF. The CDR3 DNA reads TGTGCCAGCCCCCAGGCCAACAGGGGAACGGCCGCGAACACCGGGGAGCTGTTTTTT.

The rearrangement joins TRBV11-2 to TRBJ2-1, with 8 bases aligning to TRBD2. CDR3 length equals 16 residues. J was trimmed by 8 bases and V by 5 bases; bases with no gene match: 14. In germline, CDR1 is SGHAT, CDR2 FQNNGV. This chain's CDR3 is CASSPLAGWSGYEQFF. DNA of the CDR3: TGTGCCAGCAGCCCCTTAGCGGGATGGTCGGGTTATGAGCAGTTCTTC.

V is TRBV6-5 and J is TRBJ2-1, with D maybe TRBD2 (5 bases). V dropped 6 bases and J dropped 3 bases, with 9 bases sitting between them. CDR1 is MNHEY, CDR2 SVGAGI, per germline. The CDR3 contains 13 residues. Written as DNA, the CDR3 is TGTGCCAGCAGGTGGACTGTCTACAATGAGCAGTTCTTC. Amino acids: CASRWTVYNEQFF.

This chain uses TRBV21-1 with TRBJ2-7; no check of the table's D call, TRBD2, against the DNA was made. TRBV21-1 represents a pseudogene. The CDR3 covers 17 residues. CDR3 region: CASSPGLAEYKSYEQYF. In DNA form, the CDR3 reads TGTGCCAGCAGCCCCGGACTAGCGGAATATAAATCCTACGAGCAGTACTTC.

A note on this clone: One junction end does not reproduce the germline sequence, and a read error may be involved. This chain connects TRBV7-7 to TRBJ2-7, with 10 nucleotides matching TRBD2. There are 15 residues in the CDR3. From germline, CDR1 is SSHAT and CDR2 FNYEAQ (reference sequence). Written as DNA, the CDR3 is TGTGCTAGCAGCAGACTACCGGGACTAGCGAACGAGCAGTACTTC. It codes for CASSRLPGLANEQYF.

The rearrangement links TRBV5-1 to TRBJ2-7; 7 nucleotides line up with TRBD1. The CDR3 runs 15 residues. J gave up 5 bases and V 0 bases, and 8 bases lay outside the gene matches. Germline V gene data show CDR1 as SGHRS and CDR2 as YFSETQ. CDR3 coding DNA: TGCGCCAGCAGCTTGGCCGGGCAGGGGGTTAACGAGCAGTACTTC. Translating gives CASSLAGQGVNEQYF.

The chain employs TRBV4-3 and TRBJ2-2; 8 bases are a match to TRBD2. The J segment lost 3 bases and the V segment lost 6 bases, leaving 9 bases of the junction unmatched. The CDR3 runs 16 residues. Germline V gene data show CDR1 as LGHNA and CDR2 as YSLEER. As DNA, the CDR3 is TGCGCCAGCAGACTAGCGGCTGGAGGGGACACCGGGGAGCTGTTTTTT. Translated: CASRLAAGGDTGELFF.

The V call is TRBV28, the J call TRBJ2-7; D might be TRBD1 (6 bases). This CDR3 spans 11 amino acids. Germline V CDR1 and CDR2: MDHEN, SYDVKM. As DNA, the CDR3 is TGTGCGGCAGGACAGAAGTACGAGCAGTACTTC. Its translation is CAAGQKYEQYF.

This chain links TRBV11-3 with TRBJ2-1; D is perhaps TRBD2 (6 bases). Germline V lookup: CDR1 SGHNT, CDR2 YENEEA. This CDR3 is 15 amino acids long. The germline V and J ends were trimmed by 0 bases and 5 bases, with 11 bases remaining between them. This CDR3 is CASSLDWERDNEQFF. The CDR3 DNA follows: TGTGCCAGCAGCTTAGATTGGGAGCGGGACAATGAGCAGTTCTTC.

This clone was counted between two and nine times. The V and J genes are TRBV12-3 or TRBV12-4 and TRBJ2-7; 7 bases align to TRBD1. J gave up 6 bases and V 6 bases, and 5 bases lay outside the gene matches. The CDR3 length is 12 residues. CDR3: CASRLGGGEQYF. The CDR3 DNA reads TGTGCCAGCAGGCTAGGGGGCGGCGAGCAGTACTTC.

The J gene is TRBJ1-4, the V gene TRBV7-2; D not certain. Per germline, CDR1 SGHTA and CDR2 FQGNSA. V dropped 5 bases and J dropped 8 bases, with 15 bases sitting between them. This CDR3 has 14 amino acids. The CDR3 loop reads CASSQNAGEEKLFF. CDR3 DNA: TGTGCCAGCAGCCAGAACGCCGGGGAGGAAAAACTGTTTTTT.

A word on this clone: At one of its ends the junction is not consistent with the germline gene, which may arise from a read error. In the same sample, other DNA sequences code for this CDR3. The V call is TRBV7-9, the J call TRBJ2-7; a possible D gene is TRBD2 (5 bases). The CDR3 covers 16 residues. CDR1 is SEHNR and CDR2 is FQNEAQ in the germline V gene (reference sequence). The CDR3 bases are TGTGCCAGTAGCTTAGGACCGGGAAGAGAGATAGACGAGCAGTACTTC. As protein: CASSLGPGREIDEQYF.

This chain connects TRBV6-1 to TRBJ2-7; TRBD2 aligns across 9 bases. Trimming cost V 0 bases and J 4 bases; bases outside gene matches: 7. CDR1 and CDR2 from the germline V gene are MNHNS and SASEGT. The CDR3 loop spans 16 amino acids. The CDR3 region has the DNA TGTGCCAGCAGTGAAGCGCAGGCTAGCGGGACATACGAGCAGTACTTC. Encoded protein: CASSEAQASGTYEQYF.

This clone has more than one count but fewer than ten. V usage is TRBV6-1 and J usage is TRBJ2-7; D may be TRBD1 (6 bases). The CDR3 runs 13 residues. Trimming left V 2 bases short and J 5 bases short, with 10 bases between. In germline, CDR1 is MNHNS, CDR2 SASEGT. The CDR3 DNA follows: TGTGCCAGCAGTGAATGGGCAGGGGACGAGCAGTACTTC. Its protein product is CASSEWAGDEQYF.

The chain couples TRBV6-5 to TRBJ2-5; tentative D call: TRBD1 (5 bases). CDR1 is MNHEY, CDR2 SVGAGI, per germline. Trimming took off 7 bases at V and 4 bases at J, with 13 bases between the two ends. CDR3 length: 13 residues. CDR3 DNA: TGTGCCAGCATAGGGGATTTGAGAGAGACCCAGTACTTC. Translated, it gives CASIGDLRETQYF.

V is TRBV2 and J is TRBJ2-2; 8 nucleotides align to TRBD2. With 5 bases clipped from V and 4 bases from J, the junction kept 6 bases outside the gene matches. The CDR3 sequence is 15 residues long. The germline V gene encodes CDR1 SNHLY and CDR2 FYNNEI. CDR3: CASSPQRESTGELFF. The CDR3 DNA sequence: TGTGCCAGCAGTCCCCAGCGGGAGAGCACCGGGGAGCTGTTTTTT.

The V call is TRBV4-1, the J call TRBJ2-5, with D perhaps matching TRBD1 (6 bases). The CDR3 is made up of 15 amino acids. The germline V gene has CDR1 MGHRA and CDR2 YSYEKL. V was shortened by 3 bases and J by 5 bases, with 16 bases between the two germline ends. CDR3 coding DNA: TGCGCCAGCAGCCACCCCCTAGGGGGTTATGAGACCCAGTACTTC. Translating gives CASSHPLGGYETQYF.

The V gene is TRBV7-6, the J gene TRBJ2-3; possible D gene TRBD2, 6 bases. Germline-derived CDR1 and CDR2 are SGHVS and FNYEAQ. The V end was cut by 5 bases, the J end by 4 bases, with 19 bases between. The CDR3 spans 16 residues. The CDR3 region has the DNA TGTGCCAGCAGCCCCCAGGGCGGGACGGTGGCAGATACGCAGTATTTT. Protein product: CASSPQGGTVADTQYF.

The chain has TRBV5-1 and TRBJ2-2; D possibly corresponds to TRBD2 (6 bases). The length of the CDR3 is 15 residues. With 5 bases removed from V and 2 bases from J, the gap between germline ends came to 13 bases. Germline V gene lookup returns CDR1 SGHRS and CDR2 YFSETQ. CDR3 in DNA: TGCGCCAGCAGTTTTCGGGAGACCAACACCGGGGAGCTGTTTTTT. It encodes CASSFRETNTGELFF.

The gene calls are TRBV5-4 and TRBJ2-2; TRBD1 matches at 9 bases. There are 15 residues in the CDR3. Germline V gene lookup returns CDR1 SGHNT and CDR2 YYREEE (reference sequence). V shed 3 bases, J shed 4 bases, and the junction held 4 bases outside the gene matches. The DNA for the CDR3 is TGTGCCAGCAGCTGGGACAGGGTCGGCACCGGGGAGCTGTTTTTT. Its protein product is CASSWDRVGTGELFF.

The chain is built from TRBV2 and TRBJ1-2, with a weak D call TRBD1 (5 bases). CDR1 is SNHLY, CDR2 FYNNEI, per germline. The CDR3 runs to 14 residues. The germline V and J ends were trimmed by 0 bases and 4 bases, with 9 bases remaining between them. DNA of the CDR3: TGTGCCAGCAGTGAAGCCTCAGGGCCCTATGGCTACACCTTC. This encodes CASSEASGPYGYTF.